These 21 T cell receptor beta chains were sequenced from one sample in a study of CD8 T cells in ankylosing spondylitis. TCRdb passed the 5' RACE reads through MiXCR, listing each CDR3 protein once. The sample lists 250,000 to 350,000 distinct CDR3 sequences, 15% to 20% occurring once. The sample taken for sequencing was blood, either unsorted or a sorted T cell fraction (not recorded which). Every receptor here comes from a male donor with ankylosing spondylitis or in good health (not recorded which).

The V gene is TRBV5-1, the J gene TRBJ2-1; perhaps TRBD1 as D (7 bases). V lost 0 bases, J lost 3 bases, and 13 bases lay in between. Germline V lookup: CDR1 SGHRS, CDR2 YFSETQ. The CDR3 covers 16 residues. In DNA form, the CDR3 reads TGCGCCAGCAGCTTGGCCGCGCAGGGGGGCTACAATGAGCAGTTCTTC. Translated, it gives CASSLAAQGGYNEQFF.

The V call is TRBV12-3 or TRBV12-4, the J call TRBJ2-2; 9 bases match TRBD2. This CDR3 region has 16 residues. The trim removed 6 bases at V and 3 bases at J, leaving 8 bases unmatched. The CDR3 is CASRNPGLADTGELFF. CDR3 in DNA: TGTGCCAGCAGAAACCCGGGACTAGCTGACACCGGGGAGCTGTTTTTT.

This clonotype was detected ten times or more. The chain carries TRBV20-1 and TRBJ2-7, with TRBD2 matching 10 bases. CDR1 is DFQATT, CDR2 SNEGSKA, per germline (reference sequence). The CDR3 has 12 residues. The trim removed 3 bases at V and 10 bases at J, leaving 6 bases unmatched. The CDR3 DNA is TGCAGTGCTAGTCCCCTAGCGGGAGTACAGTACGTC. Translation: CSASPLAGVQYV.

The table lists this clonotype with a few counts. V is TRBV6-2 or TRBV6-3 and J is TRBJ1-2, with D maybe TRBD1 (5 bases). The V gene's germline CDR1 is MNHEY and CDR2 SVGEGT. Trimming took off 7 bases at V and 6 bases at J, with 15 bases between the two ends. This CDR3 has 13 amino acids. CDR3 sequence: CASMVRPGNGYTF. In DNA, the CDR3 is TGTGCCAGCATGGTACGGCCAGGGAATGGCTACACCTTC.

The rearrangement joins TRBV7-2 to TRBJ2-1; TRBD2 matches at 15 bases. Germline V lookup: CDR1 SGHTA, CDR2 FQGNSA. This CDR3 region has 22 residues. The ends lost 5 bases at V and 3 bases at J; junction bases unmatched: 20. CDR3 sequence reads: CASSTRDPGLAGGSSLYNEQFF. CDR3 DNA: TGTGCCAGCAGCACCCGGGACCCCGGACTAGCGGGAGGGTCTAGTCTCTACAATGAGCAGTTCTTC.

The rearrangement joins TRBV28 to TRBJ1-3, with D tentatively TRBD1 (5 bases). Trimming took off 4 bases at V and 5 bases at J, with 12 bases between the two ends. The CDR3 spans 14 residues. CDR1 is MDHEN and CDR2 is SYDVKM in the germline V gene. The CDR3 protein is CASSSNRRRNTIYF. The CDR3 DNA is TGTGCCAGCAGTTCGAACAGGCGTAGAAACACCATATATTTT.

On this clonotype: This may be a read error: a much more frequent sequence differs by one nucleotide. The chain combines TRBV11-2 with TRBJ2-1; tentative D call: TRBD2 (6 bases). V was clipped by 4 bases and J by 4 bases, with 14 bases between them. The CDR3 is 15 residues long. Per the germline V gene, CDR1 is SGHAT and CDR2 is FQNNGV. As DNA, the CDR3 is TGTGCCAGCAGCTCCCTAGCGCGAGATTACAATGAGCAGTTCTTC. Protein product: CASSSLARDYNEQFF.

J is TRBJ1-5 and V is TRBV6-1, with D maybe TRBD1 (5 bases). CDR1 is MNHNS, CDR2 SASEGT, per germline. V gave up 7 bases and J gave up 5 bases, with 18 bases separating them. This CDR3 region has 15 residues. The CDR3 DNA sequence: TGTGCCAGCACCCAGGGCTACGGGGCGGATCAGCCCCAGCATTTT. As protein: CASTQGYGADQPQHF.

This clonotype was detected many times. This chain connects TRBV7-2 to TRBJ2-3; D uncertain. V lost 1 base and J 1 base, leaving 6 bases between the germline ends. Germline V gives CDR1 SGHTA, CDR2 FQGNSA. The CDR3 extends over 14 amino acids. The CDR3 nucleotides read TGTGCCAGCAGCTTAGTGCAGGGCACAGATACGCAGTATTTT. Residues: CASSLVQGTDTQYF.

This clonotype turned up a few times. V usage is TRBV5-1 and J usage is TRBJ2-5; D unresolved. Per germline, CDR1 SGHRS and CDR2 YFSETQ. The CDR3 has 13 amino acids. Trimming took 4 bases from V and 4 from J, leaving 11 bases between them. CDR3 protein: CASSPAGAETQYF. In DNA, the CDR3 is TGCGCCAGCAGCCCGGCAGGTGCAGAGACCCAGTACTTC.

The J gene is TRBJ2-5, the V gene TRBV27; D is possibly TRBD1 (5 bases). V was pared by 1 base and J by 3 bases, with 12 bases between. Per the germline V gene, CDR1 is MNHEY and CDR2 is SMNVEV (reference sequence). The CDR3 is 15 amino acids. CDR3: CASSLLTDGKETQYF. The CDR3 coding sequence is TGTGCCAGCAGTTTATTGACAGACGGAAAAGAGACCCAGTACTTC.

This clonotype showed up just a few times. This chain connects TRBV6-1 to TRBJ1-1, with 8 bases fitting TRBD1. CDR1 and CDR2 from the germline V gene are MNHNS and SASEGT. The junction had 14 bases not matched to a gene; V was cut back by 5 bases and J by 3 bases. The CDR3 spans 17 residues. The CDR3 loop is CASSQTGAPSGDTEAFF. As DNA, the CDR3 is TGTGCCAGCAGTCAGACAGGGGCCCCGTCAGGCGACACTGAAGCTTTCTTT.

Concerning this clonotype itself: This may be a read error, as it is one base from a much larger clone. The genes are TRBV9 and TRBJ2-1; D gene unclear. The CDR3 sequence is 16 residues long. Per the germline V gene, CDR1 is SGDLS and CDR2 is YYNGEE. The CDR3 region is CAISPDVGFSYNEQFF. The CDR3 region has the DNA TGTGCCATCAGCCCCGACGTTGGATTCTCCTACAATGAGCAGTTCTTC.

This clonotype was recorded at least ten times. The CDR3 is CASSLTGQHNSEAFF. Written as DNA, the CDR3 is TGTGCCAGCAGTTTAACGGGACAGCATAATAGTGAAGCTTTCTTT. This sequence joins TRBV12-3 or TRBV12-4 and TRBJ1-1; 7 nucleotides agree with TRBD1. The CDR3 extends over 15 amino acids. V shed 2 bases and J 7 bases; nucleotides not matched to a gene: 10.

The V gene is TRBV18, the J gene TRBJ1-5; maybe TRBD1 (6 bases). The CDR3 loop spans 14 amino acids. Trimming removed 1 base at V and 3 bases at J, with 7 bases between. Germline V gene lookup returns CDR1 KGHSH and CDR2 LQKENI. The CDR3 is CASSPQGHNQPQHF. The CDR3 coding sequence is TGTGCCAGCTCACCACAGGGACACAATCAGCCCCAGCATTTT.

There are many counts of this clonotype. The DNA for the CDR3 is TGTGCCAGCAGCCGAGGGAGGGCAACTAATGAAAAACTGTTTTTT. It specifies CASSRGRATNEKLFF. The V call is TRBV12-3 or TRBV12-4, the J call TRBJ1-4; D remains ambiguous. The CDR3 has 15 amino acids. Trimming left V 6 bases short and J 0 bases short, with 11 bases between.

The CDR3 bases are TGTGCCAGCAGCCCTAGGACAGAGAACACTGAAGCTTTCTTT. Protein: CASSPRTENTEAFF. The V gene is TRBV9, the J gene TRBJ1-1, with a possible D match to TRBD1 (6 bases). Trimming shortened V by 4 bases and J by 1 base, and 11 bases separated the two germline ends. Germline CDR1 is SGDLS and CDR2 is YYNGEE. The length of the CDR3 is 14 residues.

The chain is built from TRBV25-1 and TRBJ2-3; D is unresolved. CDR1 is MGHDK and CDR2 is SYGVNS in the germline V gene. The CDR3 length is 11 residues. The ends were cut back, 6 bases at V and 8 bases at J, with 9 bases in the middle. CDR3 DNA: TGTGCCAGCAGGGTGTTGGGTACGCAGTATTTT. The encoded protein is CASRVLGTQYF.

Only a few counts were recorded for this clonotype. V is TRBV6-5 and J is TRBJ2-2, with TRBD1 as a possible D gene (5 bases). Germline V gives CDR1 MNHEY, CDR2 SVGAGI. Trimming took off 4 bases at V and 7 bases at J, with 7 bases between the two ends. The CDR3 is 12 residues long. CDR3 sequence reads: CASSSQVGELFF. CDR3 nucleotides: TGTGCCAGCAGTTCACAGGTCGGGGAGCTGTTTTTT.

This clonotype was counted at least ten times. The chain recombines TRBV27 with TRBJ2-1; a possible D gene is TRBD2 (6 bases). Germline V gene data show CDR1 as MNHEY and CDR2 as SMNVEV (reference sequence). The CDR3 totals 16 residues. Trimming removed 2 bases at V and 6 bases at J, with 17 bases between. CDR3 in amino acids: CASSLSRDWRANEQFF. CDR3 nucleotides: TGTGCCAGCAGTTTAAGCCGGGACTGGAGGGCCAATGAGCAGTTCTTC.

Many counts were recorded for this clonotype. This chain connects TRBV5-1 to TRBJ2-2; tentatively, D is TRBD1 (5 bases). This CDR3 spans 15 amino acids. Trimming stripped 0 bases from V and 2 bases from J, with 8 bases between. The germline gives CDR1 SGHRS, CDR2 YFSETQ. CDR3 nucleotide sequence: TGCGCCAGCAGCTTGGAGACAGATAACACCGGGGAGCTGTTTTTT. It specifies CASSLETDNTGELFF.